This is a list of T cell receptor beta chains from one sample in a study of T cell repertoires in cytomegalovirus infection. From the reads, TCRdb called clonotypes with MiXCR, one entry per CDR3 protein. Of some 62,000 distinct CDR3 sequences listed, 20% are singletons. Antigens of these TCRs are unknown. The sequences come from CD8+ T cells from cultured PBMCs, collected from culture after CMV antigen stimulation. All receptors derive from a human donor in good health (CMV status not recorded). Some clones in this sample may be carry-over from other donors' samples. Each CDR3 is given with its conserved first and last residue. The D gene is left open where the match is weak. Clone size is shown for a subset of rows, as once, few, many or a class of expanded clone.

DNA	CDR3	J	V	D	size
TGTGCCAGCAGGGCAGGATACTCCTACAATGAGCAGTTCTTC	CASRAGYSYNEQFF	TRBJ2-1	TRBV7-6	-	-
TGTGCCAGCAGTTACCTGGCAGGAGGATGGGAGCAGTACTTC	CASSYLAGGWEQYF	TRBJ2-7	TRBV6-2/TRBV6-3	-	-
TGTGCCAGCAGCCCCGACAGGTATAGCAATCAGCCCCAGCATTTT	CASSPDRYSNQPQHF	TRBJ1-5	TRBV7-9	-	few
TGTGCCAGCAGTTTATGGGCAGCCGGAGGGGTGGGTGGTGAAAAACTGTTTTTT	CASSLWAAGGVGGEKLFF	TRBJ1-4	TRBV27	-	-
TGTGCCAGCAGGTTCACCTCCTACAATGAGCAGTTCTTC	CASRFTSYNEQFF	TRBJ2-1	TRBV7-2	-	few
TGTGCCAGCAGTTTAACGAGGGACGTAGGAAGCACAGATACGCAGTATTTT	CASSLTRDVGSTDTQYF	TRBJ2-3	TRBV28	-	-
TGTGCCAGCAGTCCAATGGGACATAGCAATGAGCAGTTCTTC	CASSPMGHSNEQFF	TRBJ2-1	TRBV12-3/TRBV12-4	-	-
TGTGCCAGCAGCGCGGAGGTCGGCGACGAGCAGTACTTC	CASSAEVGDEQYF	TRBJ2-7	TRBV2	-	-
TGCGACAGCAGTGAATCGGGCCTAAGGGGCTATGGCTACACCTTC	CDSSESGLRGYGYTF	TRBJ1-2	TRBV10-2	-	-
TGTGCCAGCAGCTTTACTAGCACGGGTTTCGAAAAACTGTTTTTT	CASSFTSTGFEKLFF	TRBJ1-4	TRBV7-9	-	few
TGTGCCAGTCGCCGGGACAGGGGTCGTAATAGCAATCAGCCCCAGCATTTT	CASRRDRGRNSNQPQHF	TRBJ1-5	TRBV6-2/TRBV6-3	TRBD1	once
TGTGCCAGCGGCTCGAGGGGAGGGGACAATGAGCAGTTCTTC	CASGSRGGDNEQFF	TRBJ2-1	TRBV7-8	TRBD2	-
TGTGCCAGTAGTACCCCAACTTTTAGCAATCAGCCCCAGCATTTT	CASSTPTFSNQPQHF	TRBJ1-5	TRBV19	-	-
TGTGCCAGCAGCTCCCCTGACAATGAAAAACTGTTTTTT	CASSSPDNEKLFF	TRBJ1-4	TRBV7-2	-	few
TGTGCCAGCAGCGAAGACTGGAGGCGTGAGCAGTTCTTC	CASSEDWRREQFF	TRBJ2-1	TRBV7-2	-	few
TGCAGCGTTGGATCGGGGGGGGATGGCTACACCTTC	CSVGSGGDGYTF	TRBJ1-2	TRBV29-1	-	-
TGTGCCAGCAGCCCCCCGCAGGGGGAGGTGAACACTGAAGCTTTCTTT	CASSPPQGEVNTEAFF	TRBJ1-1	TRBV7-9	TRBD1	few
TGCAGTGCTAGCGCTACAGGGGGAGGGCAGTACTTC	CSASATGGGQYF	TRBJ2-7	TRBV20-1	TRBD1	-
TGTGCCAGCAGTTCCTCAACAGGGGACAATGAGCAGTTCTTC	CASSSSTGDNEQFF	TRBJ2-1	TRBV6-5	TRBD1	-
TGTGCTAGTGGTTTGGTAGGACAGGGGTTGAGCAATCAGCCCCAGCATTTT	CASGLVGQGLSNQPQHF	TRBJ1-5	TRBV12-5	TRBD1	many
TGTGCCAGCAGCCCTGTTAGGGCCGGGAGCTCCTACAATGAGCAGTTCTTC	CASSPVRAGSSYNEQFF	TRBJ2-1	TRBV6-2/TRBV6-3	-	-
TGCGCCAGCAGCCTCGAGGGACACGTCTACGAGTGGCAGTACTTC	CASSLEGHVYEWQYF	TRBJ2-7	TRBV4-1	-	-
TGTGCCAGCAGTTTAATGGGTAGCACAGATACGCAGTATTTT	CASSLMGSTDTQYF	TRBJ2-3	TRBV12-3/TRBV12-4	-	few
TGTGCCAGCACCGTTCGGCCAACCGGGACCGGGGAGCTGTTTTTT	CASTVRPTGTGELFF	TRBJ2-2	TRBV7-9	-	few
TGTGCCAGCTGTTACCAACTCGACAATGAGCAGTTCTTC	CASCYQLDNEQFF	TRBJ2-1	TRBV6-5	-	once
TGTGCCAGCAGCTTGCATACGGACTCTGGAAACACCATATATTTT	CASSLHTDSGNTIYF	TRBJ1-3	TRBV5-5	-	-
TGTGCCAGCCTTGACCTAAGCTCCTACAATGAGCAGTTCTTC	CASLDLSSYNEQFF	TRBJ2-1	TRBV6-2/TRBV6-3	-	-
TGTGCCAGCAGTCCCAAGGCCGAATTCGGACACCCCGACCAAGAGACCCAGTACTTC	CASSPKAEFGHPDQETQYF	TRBJ2-5	TRBV7-9	-	-
TGTGCCAGCAGTTCCTTGGCCATCTATGGCTACACCTTC	CASSSLAIYGYTF	TRBJ1-2	TRBV6-2/TRBV6-3	-	-
TGTGCCAGCAGCTATACTATGGGGACGCCGAACACCGGGGAGCTGTTTTTT	CASSYTMGTPNTGELFF	TRBJ2-2	TRBV7-8	-	few
TGTGCCAGCAGTGATTGGATCTCTAACAATGAGCAGTTCTTC	CASSDWISNNEQFF	TRBJ2-1	TRBV6-1	-	-
TGTGCCAGCAGGCAACCGGGCTCAACCGCACTATATGGCTACACCTTC	CASRQPGSTALYGYTF	TRBJ1-2	TRBV6-2/TRBV6-3	-	-
TGTGCCAGCAGCCCTGGACAAGGGCCGTCCTACAATGAGCAGTTCTTC	CASSPGQGPSYNEQFF	TRBJ2-1	TRBV7-6	-	-
TGTGCCAGTATGAACAGGATCTATAATTCACCCCTCCACTTT	CASMNRIYNSPLHF	TRBJ1-6	TRBV27	-	few
TGTGCCAGCAGTTTAGTGGGAACCTACGAGCAGTACTTC	CASSLVGTYEQYF	TRBJ2-7	TRBV12-3/TRBV12-4	-	-
TGCGCCAGCAGCCAAGGGGTGGAAGGAAACACCATATATTTT	CASSQGVEGNTIYF	TRBJ1-3	TRBV4-3	-	-
TGTGCCAGCAGCCTATCCCCGGACGGGACCACCTACGAGCAGTACTTC	CASSLSPDGTTYEQYF	TRBJ2-7	TRBV5-4	-	few
TGTGCCAGCAGCTGGGGGAGGGCCGCCTCCTACGAGCAGTACTTC	CASSWGRAASYEQYF	TRBJ2-7	TRBV7-2	TRBD2	-
TGTGCCAGCAGTTTCGAAAGCGGGGAGTTAGGCAATGAGCAGTTCTTC	CASSFESGELGNEQFF	TRBJ2-1	TRBV27	TRBD2	-
TGTGCCAGCAGCCCCGACGGAGCTAGCGGGGGCGCCTACAATGAGCAGTTCTTC	CASSPDGASGGAYNEQFF	TRBJ2-1	TRBV4-2	TRBD2	few
TGTGCCAGCAGCCCCAGGGGTACAGGGCCCTACGAGCAGTACTTC	CASSPRGTGPYEQYF	TRBJ2-7	TRBV7-9	-	-
TGTGCCAGCACCCATGAAACCCGCTCGAACACCGGGGAGCTGTTTTTT	CASTHETRSNTGELFF	TRBJ2-2	TRBV12-3/TRBV12-4	-	-
TGTGCCAGCAGCTTAGCGCTACCGGGTAATCCTCAAGAGACCCAGTACTTC	CASSLALPGNPQETQYF	TRBJ2-5	TRBV7-2	-	-
TGTGCCAGCGCTCCTCCGGGACTAGCGGGGCAACCGAACACCGGGGAGCTGTTTTTT	CASAPPGLAGQPNTGELFF	TRBJ2-2	TRBV7-2	TRBD2	-
TGTGCCAGCAGCTTCCGCCCGGGGCAGCCCCAGCATTTT	CASSFRPGQPQHF	TRBJ1-5	TRBV7-3	-	few
TGTGCCAGCAGCCTTGAGCACAGTAGCAATCAGCCCCAGCATTTT	CASSLEHSSNQPQHF	TRBJ1-5	TRBV7-8	-	few
TGTGCCAGCAGTTTATCGACAGGGGTGAGCAATCAGCCCCAGCATTTT	CASSLSTGVSNQPQHF	TRBJ1-5	TRBV27	TRBD1	-
TGTGCCAGCAGCCATTTGGGGGACTCTGGAAACACCATATATTTT	CASSHLGDSGNTIYF	TRBJ1-3	TRBV14	-	few
TGTGCCAGCAGCCAAGGGGGACAGCTATTTTACCAAGAGACCCAGTACTTC	CASSQGGQLFYQETQYF	TRBJ2-5	TRBV3-1	TRBD1	few
TGTGCCAGCAGTGATGGGGGCTATAGCACAGATACGCAGTATTTT	CASSDGGYSTDTQYF	TRBJ2-3	TRBV6-4	-	few
TGCGCCAGCAGCCAAGGACTAGCCCTGTTCTTC	CASSQGLALFF	TRBJ2-1	TRBV4-1	TRBD2	few
TGTGCCAGCAGTGAATGGGGGACCTCAGACAATGAGCAGTTCTTC	CASSEWGTSDNEQFF	TRBJ2-1	TRBV6-1	-	-
TGTGCCAGCAGGGCGAACACGGCTGGGCAGCCCCAGCATTTT	CASRANTAGQPQHF	TRBJ1-5	TRBV2	-	few
TGTGCCAGCAGCCACGGCCCCAGGGGTGGGATCAATCAGCCCCAGCATTTT	CASSHGPRGGINQPQHF	TRBJ1-5	TRBV7-8	-	-
TGTGCCAGCAGCCGTCGGGACCTATTAAACTACGAGCAGTACTTC	CASSRRDLLNYEQYF	TRBJ2-7	TRBV7-2	-	-
TGTGCCAGCCCTGGGACAGGATCCTTAGGGGAGCTGTTTTTT	CASPGTGSLGELFF	TRBJ2-2	TRBV6-1	TRBD1	-
TGTGCCGGACGGGGGGCTGGCACAGATACGCAGTATTTT	CAGRGAGTDTQYF	TRBJ2-3	TRBV7-9	-	-
TGTGCCAGCACTCGAGAGGCCAGGGCGTTGGGCACAGATACGCAGTATTTT	CASTREARALGTDTQYF	TRBJ2-3	TRBV7-8	-	few
TGCGCCAGCAGCTTGAGCGGGGGAGCCCCCACAGATACGCAGTATTTT	CASSLSGGAPTDTQYF	TRBJ2-3	TRBV5-1	TRBD2	few
TGTGCCAGCAGTTACTCGAGAGGACAGGGGTTAGCCTACGAGCAGTACTTC	CASSYSRGQGLAYEQYF	TRBJ2-7	TRBV6-6	TRBD1	-